The clone carrying this TCR beta chain was recorded at least ten times. Researchers took RNA transcripts and amplified the TCR beta CDR3 regions from them. RT-PCR in the first round (using the HTBI primer set) targeted the TCR CDR3. MiXCR, run by TCRdb on the multiplex PCR reads, gives a single entry per CDR3 protein. The repertoire holds hundreds of thousands of distinct CDR3 sequences, with more than 30% as singletons. The CDR3 contains 15 residues. Germline trimming cut 5 bases from V and 5 bases from J; bases unmatched to any gene: 7. The V gene's germline CDR1 is SGHVS and CDR2 FNYEAQ. Participants, patients aged 18 to 65, had newly diagnosed hyperthyroidism with a duration under 2 months. The entry originates in a study of T cells in Graves' hyperthyroidism and ophthalmopathy.

The chain joins TRBV7-6 to TRBJ2-7; 12 nucleotides agree with TRBD1. The sequence came from a man younger than 30 with Graves' hyperthyroidism. Material for sequencing was blood. CDR3 in amino acids: CASSSTGTGGHEQYF. CDR3 in DNA: TGTGCCAGCAGCAGTACCGGGACAGGGGGCCACGAGCAGTACTTC.